The 8 T cell receptor beta chains in this list originate from one sample, sequenced in a study of response to subunit inactivated influenza vaccine (dated by TCRdb to the late 2010s). The library was built by means of RT-PCR. Sequenced using an Illumina HiSeq 2500. The public reads were reanalyzed by TCRdb: fastp trimming at Q25, MiXCR alignment, in-frame beta chains only. CDR3 protein sequences are deduplicated, and each keeps its most common genes and DNA. Present in this sample are about 830,000 distinct CDR3 sequences, about 18% of which were seen just once. The ten most abundant clones make up approximately 10% of the sample. The specimen comprised PBMCs from blood, sampled roughly 5 days after vaccination. The source is a man aged 50-60 years who received an inactivated influenza vaccine. Donor details come from another sample of the same person, matched by shared clones.

This clonotype was picked up a small number of times. V usage is TRBV11-2 and J usage is TRBJ2-3; the D gene is possibly TRBD2 (6 bases). This CDR3 has 14 residues. The germline V gene encodes CDR1 SGHAT and CDR2 FQNNGV. V was clipped by 3 bases and J by 4 bases, with 11 bases between them. The CDR3, as DNA: TGTGCCAGCAGCTTCGCGGGGCTCGCAGATACGCAGTATTTT. Translation: CASSFAGLADTQYF.

The J gene is TRBJ2-5, the V gene TRBV7-2, with TRBD1 matching 9 bases. The CDR3 covers 13 residues. Germline CDR1 and CDR2: SGHTA and FQGNSA. Trimming cost V 6 bases and J 7 bases; bases outside gene matches: 6. The CDR3 protein is CASSEGQGGTQYF. The DNA of the CDR3 is TGTGCCAGCAGTGAGGGACAGGGTGGGACCCAGTACTTC.

The chain combines TRBV6-2 or TRBV6-3 with TRBJ1-1; 7 nucleotides match TRBD1. Germline V gives CDR1 MNHEY, CDR2 SVGEGT. This CDR3 is 13 amino acids long. The junction had 6 bases not matched to a gene; V was cut back by 6 bases and J by 5 bases. In DNA, the CDR3 is TGTGCCAGCAGAGACAGGGCAATGACTGAAGCTTTCTTT. Encoded protein: CASRDRAMTEAFF.

The J gene is TRBJ2-1, the V gene TRBV30, with D uncertain. This CDR3 is built from 16 residues. From germline, CDR1 is GTSNPN and CDR2 SVGIG (reference sequence). V was trimmed by 4 bases and J by 0 bases, leaving 16 bases between them. In DNA form, the CDR3 reads TGTGCCTGGAATCTCGCTATAAGGAGCTCCTACAATGAGCAGTTCTTC. Translated: CAWNLAIRSSYNEQFF.

The CDR3 spells CSARDRLGVETQYF. The CDR3 coding sequence is TGCAGTGCTAGAGATCGACTGGGGGTTGAGACCCAGTACTTC. The chain recombines TRBV20-1 with TRBJ2-5; tentatively, D is TRBD1 or TRBD2 (5 bases each). The CDR3 is 14 amino acids. With 0 bases removed from V and 5 bases from J, the gap between germline ends came to 13 bases. The V gene's germline CDR1 is DFQATT and CDR2 SNEGSKA (reference sequence).

On this clonotype: Germline and junction disagree at one end, which may indicate a read error. The V and J genes are TRBV6-1 and TRBJ2-2; 9 bases line up with TRBD1. This CDR3 has 16 residues. The germline CDR1 and CDR2 sequences are MNHNS and SASEGT. The CDR3 loop reads CASSDGQGMATWELFF. CDR3 sequence (DNA): TGTGCCAGCAGTGACGGACAGGGGATGGCCACCTGGGAGCTGTTTTTT.

This clonotype showed up many times. The chain links TRBV20-1 to TRBJ2-5; D is unresolved. This CDR3 is 13 amino acids long. V gave up 1 base and J gave up 5 bases, with 11 bases separating them. Germline assignment: CDR1 DFQATT and CDR2 SNEGSKA (reference sequence). CDR3 protein: CSARGPSQETQYF. CDR3 bases: TGCAGTGCTAGAGGGCCCAGCCAGGAGACCCAGTACTTC.

This clonotype was counted many times. The CDR3 is CASSLGLGDYGYTF. The CDR3 DNA reads TGCGCCAGCAGCTTGGGACTGGGGGACTATGGCTACACCTTC. The J gene is TRBJ1-2, the V gene TRBV5-1; possibly TRBD1 for D (5 bases). V gave up 0 bases and J gave up 3 bases, with 9 bases separating them. This CDR3 spans 14 amino acids. The V gene's germline CDR1 is SGHRS and CDR2 YFSETQ.